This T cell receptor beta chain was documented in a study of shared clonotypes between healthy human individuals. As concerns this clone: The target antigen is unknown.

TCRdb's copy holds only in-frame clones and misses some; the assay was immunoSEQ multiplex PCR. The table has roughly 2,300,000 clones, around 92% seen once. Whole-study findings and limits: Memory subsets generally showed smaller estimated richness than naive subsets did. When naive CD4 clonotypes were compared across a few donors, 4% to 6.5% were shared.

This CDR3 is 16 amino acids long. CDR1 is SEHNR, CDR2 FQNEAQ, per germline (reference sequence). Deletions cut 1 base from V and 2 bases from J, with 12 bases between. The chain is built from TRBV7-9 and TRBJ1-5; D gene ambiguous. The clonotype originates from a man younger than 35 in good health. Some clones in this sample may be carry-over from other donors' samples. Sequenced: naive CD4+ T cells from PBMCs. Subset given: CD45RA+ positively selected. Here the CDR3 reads CASSLEPGMGNQPQHF. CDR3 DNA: TGTGCCAGCAGCTTAGAACCGGGGATGGGCAATCAGCCCCAGCATTTT.